This T cell receptor beta chain was retrieved from a study of blood T cell repertoires in COVID-19 (dated by TCRdb to between 2020 and 2021). For the wider study: The collaborator samples originated in the United States, Italy and Spain and spanned the acute and convalescent phases of COVID-19. A de-identified subject ID, COVID-19 status, age in years and sex were almost always included in the sample metadata. Samples were obtained from the ongoing ImmuneRACE study (first 160 participants) and from 1,200 or so subjects provided by 6 global collaborators. A freely available public database, intended as a resource for researchers studying the immune response to SARS-CoV-2, is where the repertoires were released. The dataset comprised deeply sampled blood TCRbeta repertoires from subjects exposed to, actively infected with, or recovered from COVID-19. HLA class I and class II types, where available, came from metadata supplied by the sample provider rather than from assay-based typing. The prospective study material was composed of cDNA or gDNA derived from T cells, B-cell-depleted T cells, or PBMCs.

About this clone: Its antigen remains unidentified. No much larger clonotype is one base removed from it; base qualities were not supplied.

Collaborating institutions collected whole blood in K2EDTA tubes following their own protocols. For TCRbeta analysis, collaborators shipped samples as frozen whole blood, isolated PBMCs, or DNA extracted from either of those sample types. Ends trimmed: V by 6 bases, J by 10 bases; bases unmatched to a gene: 13. CDR1 and CDR2 are drawn from the germline V gene: ENHRY, SYGVKD. The CDR3, cysteine through phenylalanine, is 16 amino acids long. Only CDR3 DNA is held: 48 bases, read in frame from base 1. TCRbeta CDR3 regions were amplified from genomic DNA using the immunoSEQ Assay, a bias-controlled multiplex PCR. For the original study's pipeline: The number of nucleated cells in each sample was estimated by amplification of reference gene primers within the assay. To quantify the absolute abundance of each unique TCRbeta CDR3 rearrangement, sequence reads were collapsed and filtered. Productive Simpson clonality was computed per sample as the square root of Simpson's diversity index over productive rearrangements. As stored in TCRdb, this immuneACCESS dataset retains in-frame rearrangements with V and J assigned. A fraction of the clones does not appear; measured against another copy, unresolved V genes explain less than half of the discrepancy, and the remainder lacks a known reason. V, J and clone size are taken as reported in that table, and D and trimming were inferred from the DNA itself. The sample contains over 100,000 clones, about 80% of them found a single time. The top ten constitute around 4.1% of the sample.

Paper-wide results and their limitations: Clinical and demographic metadata were provided uncurated, with the amount varying by source and participant.

Here the chain combines TRBV10-3 and TRBJ1-6; a stretch of 9 junction bases matches TRBD1. The sequencing sample was made of peripheral blood. This sequence was found in a woman of 80 years or more with acute or convalescent COVID-19. The DNA is TGTGCCATCAGGGGACCGGGACAGGGAAACAACTCACCCCTCCACTTT. Its protein reads: CAIRGPGQGNNSPLHF.